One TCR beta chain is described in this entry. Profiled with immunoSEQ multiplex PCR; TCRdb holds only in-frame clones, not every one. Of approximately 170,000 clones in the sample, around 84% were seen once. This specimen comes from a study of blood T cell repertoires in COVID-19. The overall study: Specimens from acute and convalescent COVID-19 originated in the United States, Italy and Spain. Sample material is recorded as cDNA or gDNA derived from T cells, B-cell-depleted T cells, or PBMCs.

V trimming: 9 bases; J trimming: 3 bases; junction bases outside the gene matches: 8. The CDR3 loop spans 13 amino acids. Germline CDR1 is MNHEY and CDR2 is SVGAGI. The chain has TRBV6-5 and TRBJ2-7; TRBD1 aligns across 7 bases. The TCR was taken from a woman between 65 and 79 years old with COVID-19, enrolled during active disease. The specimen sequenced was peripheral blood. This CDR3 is CARLGDRYYEQYV. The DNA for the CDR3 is TGTGCCAGACTTGGGGACAGATACTACGAGCAGTACGTC.